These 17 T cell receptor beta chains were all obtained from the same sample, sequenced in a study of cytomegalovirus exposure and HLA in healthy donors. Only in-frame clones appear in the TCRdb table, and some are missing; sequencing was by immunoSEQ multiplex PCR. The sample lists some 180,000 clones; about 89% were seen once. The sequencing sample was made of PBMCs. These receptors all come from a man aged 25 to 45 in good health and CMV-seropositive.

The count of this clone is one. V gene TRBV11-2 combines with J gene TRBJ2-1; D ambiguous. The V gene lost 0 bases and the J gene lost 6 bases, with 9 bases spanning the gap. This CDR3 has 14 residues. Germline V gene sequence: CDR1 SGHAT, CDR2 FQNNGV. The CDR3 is CASSLERGLNEQFF. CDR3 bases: TGTGCCAGCAGCTTAGAACGCGGCCTCAATGAGCAGTTCTTC.

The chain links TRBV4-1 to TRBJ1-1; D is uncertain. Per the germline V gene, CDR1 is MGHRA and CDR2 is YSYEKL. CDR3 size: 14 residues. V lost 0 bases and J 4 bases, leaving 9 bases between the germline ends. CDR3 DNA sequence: TGCGCCAGCAGCCAAGATCGAGTCGTCACTGAAGCTTTCTTT. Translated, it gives CASSQDRVVTEAFF.

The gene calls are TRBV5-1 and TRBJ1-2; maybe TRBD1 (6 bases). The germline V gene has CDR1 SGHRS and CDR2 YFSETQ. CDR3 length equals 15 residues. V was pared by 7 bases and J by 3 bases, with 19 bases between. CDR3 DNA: TGCGCCAGCTCATCAACAGCAGGGGCGGACTATGGCTACACCTTC. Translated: CASSSTAGADYGYTF.

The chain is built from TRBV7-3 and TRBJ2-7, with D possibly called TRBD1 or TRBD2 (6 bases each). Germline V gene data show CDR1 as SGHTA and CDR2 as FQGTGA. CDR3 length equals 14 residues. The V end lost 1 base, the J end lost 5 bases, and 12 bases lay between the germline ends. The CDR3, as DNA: TGTGCCAGCAGCTTAATAGGGGGGATGGACGAGCAGTACTTC. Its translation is CASSLIGGMDEQYF.

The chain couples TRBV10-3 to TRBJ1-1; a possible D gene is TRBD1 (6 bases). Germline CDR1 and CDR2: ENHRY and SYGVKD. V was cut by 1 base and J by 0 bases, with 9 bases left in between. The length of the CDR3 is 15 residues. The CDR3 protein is CAISEYWGLNTEAFF. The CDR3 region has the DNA TGTGCCATCAGTGAGTATTGGGGGCTGAACACTGAAGCTTTCTTT.

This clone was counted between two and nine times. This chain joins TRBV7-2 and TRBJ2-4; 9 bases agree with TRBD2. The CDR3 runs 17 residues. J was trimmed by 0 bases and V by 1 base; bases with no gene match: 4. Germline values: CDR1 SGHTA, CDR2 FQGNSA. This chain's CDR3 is CASSLGGLAVAKNIQYF. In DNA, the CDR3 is TGTGCCAGCAGCTTAGGGGGACTAGCAGTAGCCAAAAACATTCAGTACTTC. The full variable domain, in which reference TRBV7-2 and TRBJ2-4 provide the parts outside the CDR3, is GAGVSQSPSNKVTEKGKDVELRCDPISGHTALYWYRQSLGQGLEFLIYFQGNSAPDKSGLPSDRFSAERTGGSVSTLTIQRTQQEDSAVYLCASSLGGLAVAKNIQYFGAGTRLSVL.

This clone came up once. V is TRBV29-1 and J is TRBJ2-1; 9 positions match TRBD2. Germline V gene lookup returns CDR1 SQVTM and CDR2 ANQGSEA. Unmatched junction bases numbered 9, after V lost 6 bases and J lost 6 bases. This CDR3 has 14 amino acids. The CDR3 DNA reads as TGCAGCGTCGTTAGCGGGAGTAGGGCCAATGAGCAGTTCTTC. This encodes CSVVSGSRANEQFF.

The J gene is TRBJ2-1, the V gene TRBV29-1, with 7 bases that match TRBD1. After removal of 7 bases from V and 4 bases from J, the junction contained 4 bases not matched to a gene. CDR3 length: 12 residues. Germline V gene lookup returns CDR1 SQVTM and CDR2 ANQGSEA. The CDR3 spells CSAGTDYNEQFF. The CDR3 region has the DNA TGCAGCGCCGGGACAGATTACAATGAGCAGTTCTTC.

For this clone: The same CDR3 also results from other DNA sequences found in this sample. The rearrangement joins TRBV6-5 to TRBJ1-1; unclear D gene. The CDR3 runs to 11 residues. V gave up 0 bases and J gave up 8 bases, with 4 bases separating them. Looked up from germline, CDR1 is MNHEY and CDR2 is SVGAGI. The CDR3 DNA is TGTGCCAGCAGTTACTCGACAGAAGCTTTCTTT. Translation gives CASSYSTEAFF.

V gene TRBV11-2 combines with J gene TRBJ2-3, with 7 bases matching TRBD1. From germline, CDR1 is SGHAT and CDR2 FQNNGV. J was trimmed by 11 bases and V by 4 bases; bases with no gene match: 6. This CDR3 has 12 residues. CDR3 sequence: CASSSRTGVQYF. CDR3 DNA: TGTGCCAGCAGCTCGCGAACAGGGGTGCAGTATTTT.

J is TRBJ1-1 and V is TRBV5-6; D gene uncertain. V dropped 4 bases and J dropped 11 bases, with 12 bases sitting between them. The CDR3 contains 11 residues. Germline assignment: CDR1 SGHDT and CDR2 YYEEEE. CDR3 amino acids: CASSIVNAAFF. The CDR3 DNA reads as TGTGCCAGCAGCATCGTCAATGCGGCTTTCTTT.

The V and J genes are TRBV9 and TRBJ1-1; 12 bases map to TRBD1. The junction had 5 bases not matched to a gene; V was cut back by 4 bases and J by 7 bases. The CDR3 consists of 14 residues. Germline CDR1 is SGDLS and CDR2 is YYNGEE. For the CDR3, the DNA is TGTGCCAGCAGCATGGGACAGGGGGCGGGTGAAGCTTTCTTT. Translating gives CASSMGQGAGEAFF.

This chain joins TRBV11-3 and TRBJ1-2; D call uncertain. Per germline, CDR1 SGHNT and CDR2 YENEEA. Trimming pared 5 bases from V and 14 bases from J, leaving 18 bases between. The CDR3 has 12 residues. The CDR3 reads CASSPRQKASTF. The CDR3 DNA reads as TGTGCCAGCAGCCCCCGCCAAAAGGCTAGTACCTTC. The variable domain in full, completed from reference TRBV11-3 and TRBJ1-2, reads EAGVVQSPRYKIIEKKQPVAFWCNPISGHNTLYWYLQNLGQGPELLIRYENEEAVDDSQLPKDRFSAERLKGVDSTLKIQPAELGDSAVYLCASSPRQKASTFGSGTRLTVV.

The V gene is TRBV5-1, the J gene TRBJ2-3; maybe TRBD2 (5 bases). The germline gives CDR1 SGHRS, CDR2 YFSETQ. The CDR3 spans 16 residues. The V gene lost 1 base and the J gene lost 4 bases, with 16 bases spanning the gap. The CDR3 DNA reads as TGCGCCAGCAGCTTGAGGTGGACTTCCAGGCCAGATACGCAGTATTTT. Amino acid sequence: CASSLRWTSRPDTQYF.

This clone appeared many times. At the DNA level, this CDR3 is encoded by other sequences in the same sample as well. The CDR3 DNA reads as TGCGCCAGCAGCCAAGTGACTAACTATGGCTACACCTTC. Translated, it gives CASSQVTNYGYTF. This rearrangement joins TRBV4-1 to TRBJ1-2; D remains ambiguous. The germline gives CDR1 MGHRA, CDR2 YSYEKL. This CDR3 region has 13 residues. V was shortened by 1 base and J by 0 bases, with 3 bases between the two germline ends.

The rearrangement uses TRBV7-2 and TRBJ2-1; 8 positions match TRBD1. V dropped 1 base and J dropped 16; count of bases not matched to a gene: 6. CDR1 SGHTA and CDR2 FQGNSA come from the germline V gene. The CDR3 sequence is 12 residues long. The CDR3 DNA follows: TGTGCCAGCAGCTTAGACCGGACAGGGAATTTCTTC. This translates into CASSLDRTGNFF.

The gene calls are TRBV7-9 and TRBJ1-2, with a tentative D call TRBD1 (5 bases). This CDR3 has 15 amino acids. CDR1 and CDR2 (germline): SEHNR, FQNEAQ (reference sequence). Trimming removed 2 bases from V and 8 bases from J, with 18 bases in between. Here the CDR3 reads CASSLSAREIRGYTF. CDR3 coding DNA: TGTGCCAGCAGCTTATCGGCCAGGGAGATTCGCGGCTACACCTTC.